A selection of T cell receptor beta chains follows, all from one sample in a study of T cells in localized non-small cell lung cancer. Profiling relied on immunoSEQ multiplex PCR, and the TCRdb table lists in-frame clones only, not all of them. The table records fewer than 90,000 clones, roughly 86% of them present only once. The starting material was peripheral blood, obtained before any cancer treatment. Every receptor here comes from a man aged 40 to 69 with stage I lung adenocarcinoma. CDR3s include the opening cysteine and the closing phenylalanine or tryptophan. D genes are given only for firm matches. The size entry is marked missing in some rows and otherwise reads once, few, many or a size class.

TRBV11-3	TRBJ2-7	-	-	TGTGCCAGCAGCCAATACAGGGACTCCTACGAGCAGTACTTC	CASSQYRDSYEQYF
TRBV30	TRBJ2-3	-	many	TGTGCCTGGAGTGTAGATAGCCTACAGGGAGCAGATACGCAGTATTTT	CAWSVDSLQGADTQYF
TRBV5-8	TRBJ1-1	-	-	TGTGCCAGCAGCGCCTGGGACGGCCTGAACACTGAAGCTTTCTTT	CASSAWDGLNTEAFF
TRBV11-1	TRBJ1-1	TRBD1	-	TGTGCCAGCAGCCAGGACAGGGGTGAAGCTTTCTTT	CASSQDRGEAFF
TRBV11-2	TRBJ1-3	-	-	TGTGCCAGCAGCTTAGACTTCGGGTTGGCTGGAAACACCATATATTTT	CASSLDFGLAGNTIYF
TRBV11-1	TRBJ2-7	-	-	TGTGCCAGCAGCTTAGGAGGTCCCTACGAGCAGTACTTC	CASSLGGPYEQYF
TRBV5-5	TRBJ2-3	-	once	TGTGCCAGCGGTCTCACCGCTAGCACAGATACGCAGTATTTT	CASGLTASTDTQYF
TRBV7-6	TRBJ2-7	-	-	TGTGCCAGCAGTAGGGACGGGTACGAGCAGTACTTC	CASSRDGYEQYF
TRBV18	TRBJ2-1	-	-	TGTGCCAGCTCACCACAGAAAAGCTCCTACAATGAGCAGTTCTTC	CASSPQKSSYNEQFF
TRBV9	TRBJ1-1	-	-	TGTGCCAGCAGCGTAGTTGGGGAATTGAACACTGAAGCTTTCTTT	CASSVVGELNTEAFF
TRBV6-1	TRBJ2-7	TRBD2	-	TGTGCCAGCAGTTCTGGACTAGCGGGTTACGAGCAGTACTTC	CASSSGLAGYEQYF
TRBV7-9	TRBJ2-7	-	-	TGTGCCAGCAGCTTATCGGGCTCCTCCTACGAGCAGTACTTC	CASSLSGSSYEQYF
TRBV6-6	TRBJ1-1	-	-	TGTGCCACGCTTAGGGAGGGAAACACTGAAGCTTTCTTT	CATLREGNTEAFF
TRBV19	TRBJ2-7	-	-	TGTGCCAGCTCCCCCGAGGCGGTAAGCTCCTACGAGCAGTACTTC	CASSPEAVSSYEQYF
TRBV4-1	TRBJ2-2	TRBD1	-	TGCGCCAGCAGCCAAGATAGGGCGCCTCAGGGGGCTGGGGAGCTGTTTTTT	CASSQDRAPQGAGELFF
TRBV15	TRBJ2-3	-	-	TGTGCCACCAGCAGAGATAGGGTGGGGCCCACAGATACGCAGTATTTT	CATSRDRVGPTDTQYF
TRBV5-1	TRBJ2-3	TRBD1	few	TGCGCCAGCAGCTTTGAGGGGGCGAAAACAGATACGCAGTATTTT	CASSFEGAKTDTQYF
TRBV5-5	TRBJ1-3	TRBD1	-	TGTGCCAGCAGCCGTACAGGGGATGGAAACACCATATATTTT	CASSRTGDGNTIYF
TRBV19	TRBJ2-4	TRBD1	-	TGTGCCAGTGGGGTGGGACAGCGGCCCAACATTCAGTACTTC	CASGVGQRPNIQYF
TRBV6-6	TRBJ1-5	TRBD1	-	TGTGCCAGCAGTTACGTTGGACAGGAGGTTAGGGCCCAGCATTTT	CASSYVGQEVRAQHF
TRBV28	TRBJ2-2	-	-	TGTGCCAGCATCCCCCGAATGGGTCGGGTGTTATACACCGGGGAGCTGTTTTTT	CASIPRMGRVLYTGELFF
TRBV11-2	TRBJ1-1	TRBD1	-	TGTGCCAGCAGCCGCGACAGGGTGAACACTGAAGCTTTCTTT	CASSRDRVNTEAFF
TRBV11-2	TRBJ1-6	-	-	TGTGCCAGCAGTTTGGGCAGAAATTCACCCCTCCACTTT	CASSLGRNSPLHF
TRBV7-2	TRBJ1-2	TRBD1	-	TGTGCCAGCAGCTCGCGGACAGGGTCGGGTGGCTACACCTTC	CASSSRTGSGGYTF
TRBV18	TRBJ2-2	TRBD1	-	TGTGCCAGCTCCAAGACAGGGGGCCCCGGGGAGCTGTTTTTT	CASSKTGGPGELFF
TRBV7-7	TRBJ2-1	-	-	TGTGCTAGCAGTCTATCTACGTACAATGAGCAGTTCTTC	CASSLSTYNEQFF
TRBV19	TRBJ1-5	-	-	TGTGCCAGTAGTATGATGACAGCTAGCAATCAGCCCCAGCATTTT	CASSMMTASNQPQHF
TRBV2	TRBJ1-4	TRBD1	-	TGTGCCAGCAAAGGCCTGGCAGGGGGCGAAAAACTGTTTTTT	CASKGLAGGEKLFF
TRBV7-3	TRBJ1-1	-	-	TGTGCCAGCAGCTTGTTGATGAACACTGAAGCTTTCTTT	CASSLLMNTEAFF
TRBV28	TRBJ2-4	-	-	TGTGCCACGTTCGGGGAGGCCAAAAACATTCAGTACTTC	CATFGEAKNIQYF
TRBV27	TRBJ1-5	-	-	TGTGCCAGCAGCCCTACCACCGGGAATCAGCCCCAGCATTTT	CASSPTTGNQPQHF
TRBV2	TRBJ1-5	-	few	TGTGCCAGCAGCCGGGACACTAATCAGCCCCAGCATTTT	CASSRDTNQPQHF
TRBV18	TRBJ1-2	-	-	TGTGCCAGCTCACCCGACGGAAATAACTATGGCTACACCTTC	CASSPDGNNYGYTF
TRBV29-1	TRBJ2-1	TRBD1	-	TGCAGCGTCGACAGGGGGCTGAATGAGCAGTTCTTC	CSVDRGLNEQFF
TRBV18	TRBJ2-3	-	-	TGTGCCAGCTCACCAGTGGATTCAGATACGCAGTATTTT	CASSPVDSDTQYF
TRBV5-1	TRBJ2-5	-	-	TGCGCCAGCAGCTTGGGTCAGAAACAAGAGACCCAGTACTTC	CASSLGQKQETQYF
TRBV5-1	TRBJ2-1	TRBD1	-	TGCGCCAGCAGAGAGGGGGCCTCCTACAATGAGCAGTTCTTC	CASREGASYNEQFF